These T cell receptor beta chains were read from a single sample in a study of CD8 T cells in Susac syndrome. TCRdb reprocessed the immunoSEQ multiplex PCR reads via MiXCR and lists one record per CDR3 protein. Of just over 150,000 distinct CDR3 sequences in the sample, about 94% were seen once. The sample consisted of CD8+ T cells from PBMCs. Receptors were obtained from a human donor with multiple sclerosis. The conserved cysteine and the conserved F or W are not part of the CDR3 here. Clone size is not always given. Where it is, it says once, few, many or a class for expanded clones.

>TRBJ2-5|NA|TRBV2
ASSPRQETQY
>TRBJ2-3|NA|TRBV2
ASNMDRDLSTDTQY
>TRBJ1-1|NA|TRBV30
AWSVARNTEAF
>TRBJ1-6|NA|TRBV20-1
SARWQGTGPKALH
>TRBJ2-7|NA|TRBV29-1
SVGTGDSYEQY
>TRBJ2-5|once|TRBV6-5
ASSYSEGPETQY
>TRBJ2-5|NA|TRBV30
ACWDRGQETQY
>TRBJ2-7|NA|TRBV5-1
ASSFNSILSYEQY
>TRBJ2-5|NA|TRBV28
ASSLPTVRDSNGETQY
>TRBJ2-1|NA|TRBV5-1
ASSLAAANEQF
>TRBJ1-2|NA|TRBV2
ASSVYIGTALNYGYT
>TRBJ2-5|NA|TRBV12-3/TRBV12-4
ASRPGGGGPRETQY
>TRBJ1-2|NA|TRBV9
ASSVGARGYT
>TRBJ1-2|NA|TRBV12-3/TRBV12-4
ASSLARPTYGYT
>TRBJ2-3|NA|TRBV6-2/TRBV6-3
ASSRPQGQVRADTQY
>TRBJ1-2|NA|TRBV27
ASSLGRQGTYGYT
>TRBJ2-1|once|TRBV20-1
SARDGVNLEQF
>TRBJ2-4|NA|TRBV7-9
ASRSPGLGVIQY
>TRBJ1-5|NA|TRBV6-2/TRBV6-3
ASSFDLVEAGTVGPQH
>TRBJ1-2|NA|TRBV7-9
TSRRQEANYGYT
>TRBJ1-2|NA|TRBV9
ASSALGRENVGYT
>TRBJ2-5|NA|TRBV5-6
ASSKTSGGEETQY
>TRBJ2-7|NA|TRBV4-3
ASSQDRGTGSYEQY
>TRBJ2-5|NA|TRBV25-1
ATRQRGKETQY
>TRBJ2-1|once|TRBV28
ASSLFQGTGEQF
>TRBJ2-1|NA|TRBV7-2
ASSWNEQF
>TRBJ1-2|NA|TRBV4-3
ASSRGDGGTRYGYT
>TRBJ2-1|NA|TRBV6-2/TRBV6-3
ASSLTWVYNEQF
>TRBJ2-6|NA|TRBV7-9
ASKFGRGESGANVLT
>TRBJ1-1|once|TRBV29-1
SVEESEGQNTEAF
>TRBJ1-1|once|TRBV13
ASSETGPREAF
>TRBJ1-6|NA|TRBV7-8
ASSDSIRSPLH
>TRBJ2-2|NA|TRBV20-1
SARGGAGELF
>TRBJ1-1|once|TRBV5-6
ASSLGARNTEAF
>TRBJ2-1|NA|TRBV27
ASSFMVAYNEQF
>TRBJ2-7|NA|TRBV13
ASSLSSREQY
>TRBJ2-3|NA|TRBV9
ASSVKSTDTQY
>TRBJ2-5|NA|TRBV5-6
ASSPTSSPETQY
>TRBJ1-2|NA|TRBV9
ASSVDSQNYGYT
>TRBJ2-1|NA|TRBV29-1
SVGLGGVEQF
>TRBJ2-7|few|TRBV29-1
SVDRRYEQY
>TRBJ2-7|NA|TRBV7-8
ASRPSGQGASYEQY
>TRBJ1-2|NA|TRBV29-1
SAPGQDGYT
>TRBJ1-1|NA|TRBV29-1
SVDRGQLNTEAF
>TRBJ2-2|NA|TRBV20-1
SARDAREGTGELF
>TRBJ1-2|NA|TRBV13
ASSHEGGQAPGYT
>TRBJ2-3|NA|TRBV27
ASSLGGTTDTQY
>TRBJ1-5|NA|TRBV27
ASSLSPGTGHQPQH
>TRBJ1-5|NA|TRBV7-9
ASSTTGTLQPQH
>TRBJ2-1|NA|TRBV29-1
SVGTGHYNEQF
>TRBJ2-2|NA|TRBV24-1
ATSDYPGELF
>TRBJ2-7|NA|TRBV29-1
SVEDGTGASEY
>TRBJ1-1|NA|TRBV27
ASSSLWEGNTEAF
>TRBJ2-7|NA|TRBV6-6
ASSYSVANEQY
>TRBJ2-7|NA|TRBV27
ASSLSTQIYEQY